This T cell receptor beta chain was identified during a study of early T cells in non-severe SARS-CoV-2 infection. Unique molecular identifiers (one per individual cDNA molecule) were attached. Via MiXCR, TCRdb re-called the 5' RACE reads, giving one row per CDR3 protein. The table has tens of thousands of distinct CDR3 sequences, 5% to 6.5% seen once; the top ten hold around 3.5%. The V gene end was trimmed by 0 bases and the J gene end by 5 bases; junction bases not matched to a gene: 2. CDR1 is DFQATT, CDR2 SNEGSKA, per germline (reference sequence). CDR3 length: 14 amino acids. The starting material was whole blood, obtained at baseline. The rearrangement uses TRBV20-1 and TRBJ2-5, with 11 bases fitting TRBD2. The sequence was collected from an adult who was a healthcare worker with PCR-confirmed SARS-CoV-2 infection or an uninfected control (not recorded which). CDR3 coding DNA: TGCAGTGCTAGAGATAGCGGGAGGGAGGAGACCCAGTACTTC. Protein sequence: CSARDSGREETQYF.